The 25 T cell receptor beta chains in this list originate from one sample, sequenced in a study of cytomegalovirus exposure and HLA in healthy donors. Amplification used 60 Vbeta primers and 13 Jbeta primers. Clones were sequenced by immunoSEQ multiplex PCR, and TCRdb holds only the in-frame ones, with some missing. The table lists 150,000 to 200,000 clones, 80% to 90% of them singletons. Sequences were obtained from PBMCs. The receptors stem from a woman in her 30s in good health and CMV-seropositive.

The chain joins TRBV7-6 to TRBJ1-5, with D perhaps matching TRBD1 (5 bases). CDR1 is SGHVS, CDR2 FNYEAQ, per germline. The CDR3 consists of 12 residues. Trimming stripped 8 bases from V and 3 bases from J, with 8 bases between. The CDR3 sequence is CASSTDNQPQHF. As DNA, the CDR3 is TGTGCCAGCTCGACAGACAATCAGCCCCAGCATTTT.

CDR3 sequence (DNA): TGCGCCAGCAGCCAAGATATCGGGGGTCTAGCGGGGCGTGATACGCAGTATTTT. Protein product: CASSQDIGGLAGRDTQYF. The chain recombines TRBV4-3 with TRBJ2-3; 9 positions agree with TRBD2. V gave up 0 bases and J gave up 6 bases; unmatched junction bases: 13. The germline V gene has CDR1 LGHNA and CDR2 YSLEER. CDR3 length: 18 residues.

The rearrangement links TRBV7-9 to TRBJ2-7, with 9 bases aligning to TRBD1. Germline loops: CDR1 SEHNR, CDR2 FQNEAQ (reference sequence). This CDR3 contains 14 residues. The J segment lost 3 bases and the V segment lost 3 bases, leaving 3 bases of the junction unmatched. CDR3 loop: CASSLGQGNYEQYF. The DNA for the CDR3 is TGTGCCAGCAGCTTGGGACAGGGAAACTACGAGCAGTACTTC.

This clone came up a few times. This rearrangement joins TRBV5-1 to TRBJ1-3; 9 bases are shared with TRBD1. J gave up 3 bases and V 0 bases, and 4 bases lay outside the gene matches. CDR3 size: 16 residues. Germline CDR1 reads SGHRS; CDR2 reads YFSETQ. CDR3 protein: CASSLGGTGNGNTIYF. Written as DNA, the CDR3 is TGCGCCAGCAGCTTGGGAGGGACAGGGAATGGAAACACCATATATTTT.

The CDR3 protein is CASSLMGRDTGELFF. CDR3 DNA: TGTGCCAGCAGCTTGATGGGGAGGGACACCGGGGAGCTGTTTTTT. This chain connects TRBV7-2 to TRBJ2-2, with 7 bases identical to TRBD2. J was trimmed by 3 bases and V by 3 bases; bases with no gene match: 4. CDR1 and CDR2 (germline): SGHTA, FQGNSA. There are 15 residues in the CDR3.

The CDR3 DNA reads TGTGCCAGCAGCTTAGGGCGGTCTGAGTACAATGAGCAGTTCTTC. Protein sequence: CASSLGRSEYNEQFF. The J gene is TRBJ2-1, the V gene TRBV7-6; no reliable D call. The CDR3 extends over 15 amino acids. Germline-derived CDR1 and CDR2 are SGHVS and FNYEAQ. V was clipped by 1 base and J by 4 bases, with 11 bases between them.

The sample holds a few counts of this clone. The chain has TRBV23-1 and TRBJ2-2; D is ambiguous. TRBV23-1 qualifies as an ORF whose function is uncertain. The V and J ends lost 1 base and 2 bases respectively, with 8 bases between them. This CDR3 spans 15 amino acids. CDR3 DNA: TGCGCCAGCAGTCAATGGCCAGAAAACACCGGGGAGCTGTTTTTT. Translated, it gives CASSQWPENTGELFF.

This chain joins TRBV28 and TRBJ2-5; D remains unclear. The V gene lost 2 bases and the J gene lost 5 bases, with 9 bases spanning the gap. The germline CDR1 and CDR2 sequences are MDHEN and SYDVKM. The CDR3 consists of 13 residues. The CDR3 DNA reads as TGTGCCAGCAGTTTACAAGCGTGGGAGACCCAGTACTTC. Its protein is CASSLQAWETQYF.

The chain employs TRBV5-4 and TRBJ2-2; 8 positions match TRBD2. V shed 3 bases, J shed 7 bases, and the junction held 14 bases outside the gene matches. Per the germline V gene, CDR1 is SGHNT and CDR2 is YYREEE (reference sequence). This CDR3 has 17 residues. CDR3 protein: CASSSQSGGPLYGELFF. CDR3 coding DNA: TGTGCCAGCAGCTCCCAGAGCGGGGGACCTCTTTACGGGGAGCTGTTTTTT.

This chain links TRBV28 with TRBJ1-2; D might be TRBD1 (5 bases). The CDR3 length is 14 residues. Trimming pared 6 bases from V and 4 bases from J, leaving 15 bases between. The germline gives CDR1 MDHEN, CDR2 SYDVKM. The CDR3 region is CASRRHQGGYGYTF. CDR3 DNA sequence: TGTGCCAGCAGACGACATCAGGGTGGCTATGGCTACACCTTC.

This clone is a singleton in its sample. This rearrangement joins TRBV6-5 to TRBJ2-3, with D tentatively TRBD2 (5 bases). CDR3 length: 14 residues. The germline V gene encodes CDR1 MNHEY and CDR2 SVGAGI. V gave up 2 bases and J gave up 5 bases, with 11 bases separating them. DNA for the CDR3: TGTGCCAGCAGTTACAGGCTAGCAGGAGATACGCAGTATTTT. Translating it yields CASSYRLAGDTQYF.

The V gene is TRBV7-8, the J gene TRBJ2-7; 8 positions match TRBD1. The germline V gene encodes CDR1 SGHVS and CDR2 FQNEAQ. The CDR3 is made up of 16 amino acids. The V and J ends lost 8 bases and 0 bases, in that order; junction bases with no gene match: 12. The CDR3 spells CASHGQGQGTSYEQYF. In DNA form, the CDR3 reads TGTGCCAGCCATGGACAGGGCCAGGGGACCTCCTACGAGCAGTACTTC.

V is TRBV7-9 and J is TRBJ1-1, with D perhaps matching TRBD1 (6 bases). Trimming took off 3 bases at V and 8 bases at J, with 7 bases between the two ends. This CDR3 is built from 11 residues. CDR1 is SEHNR and CDR2 is FQNEAQ in the germline V gene (reference sequence). The CDR3 here is CASSLDREAFF. The DNA for the CDR3 is TGTGCCAGCAGCTTGGACAGAGAAGCTTTCTTT. Full variable domain (rest looked up from reference TRBV7-9 and TRBJ1-1): DTGVSQNPRHKITKRGQNVTFRCDPISEHNRLYWYRQTLGQGPEFLTYFQNEAQLEKSRLLSDRFSAERPKGSFSTLEIQRTEQGDSAMYLCASSLDREAFFGQGTRLTVV.

CDR3 nucleotides: TGTGCCAGCAGTTTATCGGCAGGGCCCGCCCAAGAGACCCAGTACTTC. It translates to CASSLSAGPAQETQYF. The rearrangement uses TRBV27 and TRBJ2-5; D perhaps matches TRBD1 (5 bases). This CDR3 has 16 amino acids. Per germline, CDR1 MNHEY and CDR2 SMNVEV (reference sequence). The V and J ends lost 0 bases and 1 base respectively, with 12 bases between them.

The chain employs TRBV7-6 and TRBJ2-3; TRBD2 matches 7 bases. The CDR3 runs 18 residues. Germline CDR1 is SGHVS and CDR2 is FNYEAQ. V shed 4 bases and J 0 bases; nucleotides not matched to a gene: 13. CDR3 loop: CASSSLPSRGTSTDTQYF. The DNA of the CDR3 is TGTGCCAGCAGCTCCCTGCCCTCGCGGGGGACTAGCACAGATACGCAGTATTTT.

Remarks on this clone: One junction end does not reproduce the germline sequence, and a read error may be involved. The chain combines TRBV11-3 with TRBJ1-1; possibly TRBD1 for D (5 bases). The CDR3 runs 14 residues. Germline CDR1 reads SGHNT; CDR2 reads YENEEA. CDR3 sequence reads: CASAQGFMNAEAFF. The CDR3 nucleotides are TGTGCCAGCGCGCAGGGCTTCATGAACGCTGAAGCTTTCTTT.

The gene calls are TRBV15 and TRBJ2-1, with TRBD2 matching over 9 bases. The J segment lost 7 bases and the V segment lost 6 bases, leaving 4 bases of the junction unmatched. This CDR3 contains 13 residues. The germline CDR1 and CDR2 sequences are LNHNV and YYDKDF (reference sequence). This CDR3 is CATRGLAGNEQFF. The CDR3, as DNA: TGTGCCACCAGGGGGCTAGCGGGGAATGAGCAGTTCTTC.

This clone appeared a single time. The chain recombines TRBV11-2 with TRBJ2-3, with 7 positions matching TRBD1. The CDR3 loop spans 16 amino acids. Unmatched junction bases numbered 11, after V lost 5 bases and J lost 3 bases. Germline-derived CDR1 and CDR2 are SGHAT and FQNNGV. The CDR3 loop reads CASSHLQGFRTDTQYF. CDR3 sequence (DNA): TGTGCCAGCAGCCACCTACAGGGGTTCAGGACAGATACGCAGTATTTT.

This sequence joins TRBV7-2 and TRBJ2-7; 10 bases agree with TRBD1. Germline CDR1 is SGHTA and CDR2 is FQGNSA. Trimming cost V 5 bases and J 6 bases; bases outside gene matches: 13. The CDR3 loop spans 16 amino acids. CDR3 coding DNA: TGTGCCAGCAGCCCCTATCGGACGGGGACAGGGGCCGAGCAGTACTTC. Amino acid sequence: CASSPYRTGTGAEQYF.

V usage is TRBV29-1 and J usage is TRBJ2-3; the D gene is possibly TRBD2 (6 bases). CDR3 length: 13 residues. Germline V gene lookup returns CDR1 SQVTM and CDR2 ANQGSEA. The ends were cut back, 6 bases at V and 1 base at J, with 11 bases in the middle. CDR3 nucleotides: TGCAGCGTGGCGGGACGGGGCACAGATACGCAGTATTTT. Protein product: CSVAGRGTDTQYF.

The chain links TRBV6-5 to TRBJ2-3; D not certain. From germline, CDR1 is MNHEY and CDR2 SVGAGI. The CDR3 is made up of 13 amino acids. V lost 4 bases and J lost 3, with 8 bases in between. CDR3 DNA: TGTGCCAGCAGTTTACTGTATACAGATACGCAGTATTTT. This encodes CASSLLYTDTQYF.

The V gene is TRBV27, the J gene TRBJ2-7; D gene unclear. The CDR3 is 16 amino acids. CDR1 is MNHEY, CDR2 SMNVEV, per germline (reference sequence). Trimming stripped 8 bases from V and 6 bases from J, with 26 bases between. The CDR3 DNA follows: TGTGCCAGCGGTAGGATAAGACTTACCCCTCTCTCCGAGCAGTACTTC. Translation: CASGRIRLTPLSEQYF.

This sequence joins TRBV12-5 and TRBJ1-5, with D possibly matching TRBD1 (5 bases). This CDR3 region has 14 residues. CDR1 LGHNT and CDR2 FRNRAP come from the germline V gene. V gave up 1 base and J gave up 1 base, with 5 bases separating them. The CDR3 sequence: CASGLGQSNQPQHF. The CDR3 nucleotides read TGTGCTAGTGGTTTGGGACAGAGCAATCAGCCCCAGCATTTT.

J is TRBJ2-1 and V is TRBV7-9; 13 bases fit TRBD2. The CDR3 contains 16 residues. The V gene's germline CDR1 is SEHNR and CDR2 FQNEAQ (reference sequence). V shed 6 bases, J shed 9 bases, and the junction held 11 bases outside the gene matches. CDR3 in DNA: TGTGCCAGCAGTTTTACTAGCGGGGGGGCCAGTTGTGAGCAGTTCTTC. Residues: CASSFTSGGASCEQFF.

This clone was observed a single time. V and J are TRBV4-2 and TRBJ1-5; D is unclear. The CDR3 contains 18 residues. V was clipped by 0 bases and J by 0 bases, with 15 bases between them. Germline V CDR1 and CDR2: LGHNA, YNFKEQ. The CDR3 is CASSQDHNAVYSNQPQHF. DNA for the CDR3: TGTGCCAGCAGCCAAGATCACAACGCGGTATATAGCAATCAGCCCCAGCATTTT.